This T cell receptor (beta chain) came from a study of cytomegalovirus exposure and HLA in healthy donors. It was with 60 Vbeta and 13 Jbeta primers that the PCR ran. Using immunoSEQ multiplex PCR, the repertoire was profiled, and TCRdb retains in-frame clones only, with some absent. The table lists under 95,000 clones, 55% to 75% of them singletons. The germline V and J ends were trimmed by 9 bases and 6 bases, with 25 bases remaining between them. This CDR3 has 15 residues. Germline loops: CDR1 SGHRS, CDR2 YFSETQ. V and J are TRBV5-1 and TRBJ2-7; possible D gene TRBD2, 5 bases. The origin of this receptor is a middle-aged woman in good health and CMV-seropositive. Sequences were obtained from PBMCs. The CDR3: CAIPPGPCREGEQYF. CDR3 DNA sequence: TGCGCCATCCCCCCCGGACCATGCCGTGAGGGCGAGCAGTACTTC.